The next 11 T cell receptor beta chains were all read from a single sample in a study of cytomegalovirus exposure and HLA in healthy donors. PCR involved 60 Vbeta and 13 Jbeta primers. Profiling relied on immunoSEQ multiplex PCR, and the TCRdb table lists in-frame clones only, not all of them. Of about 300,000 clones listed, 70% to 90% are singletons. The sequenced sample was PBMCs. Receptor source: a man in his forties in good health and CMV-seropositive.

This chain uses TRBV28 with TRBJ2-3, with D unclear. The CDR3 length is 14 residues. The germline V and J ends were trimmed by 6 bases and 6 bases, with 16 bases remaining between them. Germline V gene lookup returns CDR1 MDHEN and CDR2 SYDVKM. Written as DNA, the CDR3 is TGTGCCAGCAGCAAACGGGTGGGTAGGGATACGCAGTATTTT. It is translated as CASSKRVGRDTQYF.

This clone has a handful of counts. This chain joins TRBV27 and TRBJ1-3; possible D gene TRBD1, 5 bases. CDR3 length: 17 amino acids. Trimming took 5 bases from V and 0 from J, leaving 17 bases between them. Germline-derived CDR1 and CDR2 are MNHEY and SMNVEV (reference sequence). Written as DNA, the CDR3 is TGTGCCAGCAGTCCCGCCCAAGGGGCGTACTCTGGAAACACCATATATTTT. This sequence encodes CASSPAQGAYSGNTIYF.

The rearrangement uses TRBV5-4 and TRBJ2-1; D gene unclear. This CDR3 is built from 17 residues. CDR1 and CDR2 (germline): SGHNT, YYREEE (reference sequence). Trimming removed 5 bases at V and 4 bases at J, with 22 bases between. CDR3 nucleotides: TGTGCCAGCAGGAAAGGTGGGCAGGTGGGTGCTTACAATGAGCAGTTCTTC. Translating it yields CASRKGGQVGAYNEQFF.

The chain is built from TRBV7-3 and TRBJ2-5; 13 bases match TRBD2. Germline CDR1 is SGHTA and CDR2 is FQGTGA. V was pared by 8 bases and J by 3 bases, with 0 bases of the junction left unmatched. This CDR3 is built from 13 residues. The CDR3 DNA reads TGTGCCAGCGGACTAGCGGGAGAAGAGACCCAGTACTTC. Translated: CASGLAGEETQYF.

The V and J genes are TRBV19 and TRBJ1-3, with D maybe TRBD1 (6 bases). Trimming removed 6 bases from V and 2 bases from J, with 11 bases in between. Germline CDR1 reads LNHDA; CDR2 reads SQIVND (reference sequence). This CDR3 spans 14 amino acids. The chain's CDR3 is CASRERTAGNTIYF. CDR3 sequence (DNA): TGTGCCAGTAGGGAACGGACAGCTGGAAACACCATATATTTT.

The CDR3 reads CASRPPRPGLAGSANTGELFF. As DNA, the CDR3 is TGCGCCAGCAGACCGCCACGACCGGGACTAGCGGGATCCGCGAACACCGGGGAGCTGTTTTTT. The chain is built from TRBV4-1 and TRBJ2-2; 13 bases are a match to TRBD2. Per the germline V gene, CDR1 is MGHRA and CDR2 is YSYEKL. CDR3 length: 21 amino acids. V was clipped by 6 bases and J by 0 bases; unmatched bases: 16.

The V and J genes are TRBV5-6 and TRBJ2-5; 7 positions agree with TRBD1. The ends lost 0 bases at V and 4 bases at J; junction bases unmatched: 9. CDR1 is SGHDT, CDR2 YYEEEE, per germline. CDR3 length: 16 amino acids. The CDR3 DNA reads TGTGCCAGCAGCTTGGACAGGGGAAACCGGGCAGAGACCCAGTACTTC. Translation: CASSLDRGNRAETQYF.

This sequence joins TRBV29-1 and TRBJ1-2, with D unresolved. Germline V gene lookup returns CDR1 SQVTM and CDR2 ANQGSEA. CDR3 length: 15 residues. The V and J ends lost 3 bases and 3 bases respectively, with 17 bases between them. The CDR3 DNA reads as TGCAGCGTTGACCGAATAGATCTAGGCGACTATGGCTACACCTTC. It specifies CSVDRIDLGDYGYTF.

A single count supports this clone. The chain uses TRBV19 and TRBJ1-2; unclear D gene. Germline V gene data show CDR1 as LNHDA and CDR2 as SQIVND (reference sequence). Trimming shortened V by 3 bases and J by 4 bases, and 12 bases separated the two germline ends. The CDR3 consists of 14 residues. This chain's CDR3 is CASSISTGFYGYTF. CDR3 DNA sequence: TGTGCCAGTAGTATCAGTACGGGGTTCTATGGCTACACCTTC.

Here the CDR3 reads CAISEGEPRGNEQFF. CDR3 bases: TGTGCCATCAGTGAGGGAGAACCCAGGGGCAATGAGCAGTTCTTC. The chain couples TRBV10-3 to TRBJ2-1; D may be TRBD1 (6 bases). The CDR3 sequence is 15 residues long. Germline loops: CDR1 ENHRY, CDR2 SYGVKD. V dropped 2 bases and J dropped 6 bases, with 14 bases sitting between them.

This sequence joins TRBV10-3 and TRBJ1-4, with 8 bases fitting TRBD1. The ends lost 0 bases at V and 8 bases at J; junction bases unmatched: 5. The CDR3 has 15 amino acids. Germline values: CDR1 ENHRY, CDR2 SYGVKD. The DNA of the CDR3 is TGTGCCATCAGTGAGTCTATGACAGGGGACGAAAAACTGTTTTTT. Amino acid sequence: CAISESMTGDEKLFF.